A single sample gave rise to the 18 T cell receptor beta chains below, sequenced in a study of a mutant IDH1 vaccine in newly diagnosed glioma. Time point: week 47, end of study. Topical imiquimod accompanied each vaccine dose, which consisted of 300 ug of mutant IDH1 20-mer peptide. Here immunoSEQ multiplex PCR was the method, and the copy in TCRdb shows in-frame clones only, minus some. Here the sample spans about 94,000 clones, about nine tenths being singletons. Their antigen targets remain unknown. The specimen comprised PBMCs, sampled from a glioma patient whose treatment included an IDH1 peptide vaccine. These receptor sequences come from a woman between 50 and 59 years old with glioma.

This clone appeared a few times. The gene calls are TRBV7-3 and TRBJ2-1; no clear D. CDR3 length equals 13 residues. CDR1 is SGHTA and CDR2 is FQGTGA in the germline V gene. Trimming cost V 1 base and J 8 bases, with 9 bases left between them. CDR3 protein: CASSLKVRDEQFF. The CDR3 DNA reads TGTGCCAGCAGCTTAAAAGTACGGGATGAGCAGTTCTTC.

The chain joins TRBV14 to TRBJ1-1; tentative D call: TRBD1 (5 bases). The CDR3 spans 13 residues. V dropped 8 bases and J dropped 1 base, with 11 bases sitting between them. The germline CDR1 and CDR2 sequences are SGHDN and FVKESK. The CDR3 reads CASSWGRNTEAFF. The CDR3 DNA sequence: TGTGCCAGCTCTTGGGGGAGGAACACTGAAGCTTTCTTT.

This clone has just one count. The chain carries TRBV28 and TRBJ2-7, with 7 bases identical to TRBD2. Trimming cost V 5 bases and J 1 base; bases outside gene matches: 8. This CDR3 comprises 15 residues. Germline CDR1 is MDHEN and CDR2 is SYDVKM. This CDR3 reads CASSPLQAGSYEQYF. For the CDR3, the DNA is TGTGCCAGCAGTCCCCTCCAAGCGGGGTCCTACGAGCAGTACTTC. The entire variable domain, with the rest obtained from reference TRBV28 and TRBJ2-7, is as follows: DVKVTQSSRYLVKRTGEKVFLECVQDMDHENMFWYRQDPGLGLRLIYFSYDVKMKEKGDIPEGYSVSREKKERFSLILESASTNQTSMYLCASSPLQAGSYEQYFGPGTRLTVT.

The chain couples TRBV2 to TRBJ2-1, with 10 bases aligning to TRBD2. This CDR3 is 15 amino acids long. The V and J ends lost 7 bases and 7 bases, in that order; junction bases with no gene match: 10. Germline V gene lookup returns CDR1 SNHLY and CDR2 FYNNEI. The CDR3 DNA follows: TGTGCCAGCACCGACCAGCTAGCGGGAGTTAATGAGCAGTTCTTC. It translates to CASTDQLAGVNEQFF. The variable domain in full, with the rest retrieved from reference TRBV2 and TRBJ2-1, is EPEVTQTPSHQVTQMGQEVILRCVPISNHLYFYWYRQILGQKVEFLVSFYNNEISEKSEIFDDQFSVERPDGSNFTLKIRSTKLEDSAMYFCASTDQLAGVNEQFFGPGTRLTVL.

The genes are TRBV4-1 and TRBJ2-2; D gene unclear. This CDR3 has 16 amino acids. CDR1 is MGHRA, CDR2 YSYEKL, per germline. V gave up 3 bases and J gave up 0 bases, with 11 bases separating them. The CDR3 reads CASSHGPVSNTGELFF. The CDR3 DNA is TGCGCCAGCAGCCACGGGCCGGTGTCGAACACCGGGGAGCTGTTTTTT.

The rearrangement links TRBV4-2 to TRBJ1-4; 7 bases align to TRBD1. This CDR3 region has 15 residues. V gave up 4 bases and J gave up 4 bases; unmatched junction bases: 6. In germline, CDR1 is LGHNA, CDR2 YNFKEQ. CDR3: CASSRQGQSNEKLFF. The DNA of the CDR3 is TGTGCCAGCAGCCGACAGGGACAGAGTAATGAAAAACTGTTTTTT.

The V call is TRBV6-5, the J call TRBJ1-4; D not resolved. Trimming shortened V by 5 bases and J by 0 bases, and 7 bases separated the two germline ends. Germline CDR1 MNHEY, CDR2 SVGAGI. The CDR3 contains 14 residues. The CDR3 spells CASSDETTNEKLFF. The CDR3 DNA reads TGTGCCAGCAGTGATGAAACAACTAATGAAAAACTGTTTTTT.

This sequence joins TRBV9 and TRBJ2-3; D gene unclear. Germline V gene data show CDR1 as SGDLS and CDR2 as YYNGEE. CDR3 length equals 12 residues. The V gene lost 0 bases and the J gene lost 4 bases, with 3 bases spanning the gap. The DNA of the CDR3 is TGTGCCAGCAGCGTAGACGCAGATACGCAGTATTTT. Residues: CASSVDADTQYF.

The chain recombines TRBV6-4 with TRBJ1-5; no firm D call. The V gene lost 8 bases and the J gene lost 4 bases, with 12 bases spanning the gap. Germline V gene sequence: CDR1 MRHNA, CDR2 SNTAGT. CDR3 length: 13 amino acids. CDR3 residues: CASLDGINQPQHF. CDR3 nucleotides: TGTGCCAGCCTCGACGGTATTAATCAGCCCCAGCATTTT.

This clone has a single count. The J gene is TRBJ2-2, the V gene TRBV18, with 7 nucleotides matching TRBD2. CDR3 length: 16 residues. Trimming cost V 0 bases and J 5 bases; bases outside gene matches: 6. Germline values: CDR1 KGHSH, CDR2 LQKENI. As DNA, the CDR3 is TGTGCCAGCTCACCACCGGGACGGGAGGTTACCGGGGAGCTGTTTTTT. It specifies CASSPPGREVTGELFF.

The chain couples TRBV5-6 to TRBJ2-2; TRBD1 or TRBD2 may be the D gene (6 bases each). Germline assignment: CDR1 SGHDT and CDR2 YYEEEE. Between the trimmed V and J ends, which lost 0 bases and 3 bases, there was a span of 12 bases. The CDR3 consists of 16 residues. The CDR3 loop is CASSLEKGGYTGELFF. The DNA of the CDR3 is TGTGCCAGCAGCTTGGAGAAGGGGGGATACACCGGGGAGCTGTTTTTT. Full variable domain (remainder filled in from reference TRBV5-6 and TRBJ2-2): DAGVTQSPTHLIKTRGQQVTLRCSPKSGHDTVSWYQQALGQGPQFIFQYYEEEERQRGNFPDRFSGHQFPNYSSELNVNALLLGDSALYLCASSLEKGGYTGELFFGEGSRLTVL.

This sequence joins TRBV6-5 and TRBJ2-5; D not resolved. The V end was cut by 2 bases, the J end by 5 bases, with 12 bases between. This CDR3 has 14 amino acids. Germline lookup yields CDR1 MNHEY and CDR2 SVGAGI. The CDR3 spells CASSYQRDRETQYF. The CDR3 DNA follows: TGTGCCAGCAGTTACCAAAGGGATCGGGAGACCCAGTACTTC.

The chain combines TRBV6-5 with TRBJ2-3; TRBD1 agrees at 10 bases. The CDR3 is made up of 16 amino acids. The V gene end was trimmed by 1 base and the J gene end by 6 bases; junction bases not matched to a gene: 7. CDR1 and CDR2 (germline): MNHEY, SVGAGI. The CDR3 loop reads CASSYLPGQGWDTQYF. CDR3 in DNA: TGTGCCAGCAGTTACTTACCGGGACAGGGGTGGGATACGCAGTATTTT.

The gene calls are TRBV5-1 and TRBJ2-7; 10 nucleotides align to TRBD2. V was pared by 7 bases and J by 2 bases, with 3 bases of the junction left unmatched. The CDR3 consists of 13 residues. Germline CDR1 and CDR2: SGHRS and YFSETQ. CDR3 bases: TGCGCCAGCCGGACTAGCGGACCCTACGAGCAGTACTTC. This encodes CASRTSGPYEQYF.

The chain couples TRBV2 to TRBJ1-4; 8 nucleotides align to TRBD1. V shed 7 bases, J shed 6 bases, and the junction held 10 bases outside the gene matches. The germline V gene encodes CDR1 SNHLY and CDR2 FYNNEI. This CDR3 comprises 15 residues. CDR3 amino acids: CASTADRVRDEKLFF. The CDR3 nucleotides are TGTGCCAGCACCGCGGACAGGGTACGGGATGAAAAACTGTTTTTT.

A single count supports this clone. V is TRBV6-1 and J is TRBJ1-4; TRBD1 is a possible D gene (5 bases). CDR1 and CDR2 from the germline V gene are MNHNS and SASEGT. V was trimmed by 4 bases and J by 3 bases, leaving 15 bases between them. The CDR3 is 16 residues long. CDR3 loop: CASSGLMGQANEKLFF. The CDR3 DNA is TGTGCCAGCAGTGGCCTTATGGGGCAGGCTAATGAAAAACTGTTTTTT.

The chain is built from TRBV5-1 and TRBJ1-2; tentatively, D is TRBD1 (5 bases). The CDR3 runs to 13 residues. The V gene's germline CDR1 is SGHRS and CDR2 YFSETQ. Deletions cut 4 bases from V and 0 bases from J, with 7 bases between. The CDR3 region has the DNA TGCGCCAGCAGCCCGGGGGCTAACTATGGCTACACCTTC. Translating gives CASSPGANYGYTF.

The chain employs TRBV7-9 and TRBJ2-5; a possible D gene is TRBD2 (6 bases). V dropped 3 bases and J dropped 4 bases, with 6 bases sitting between them. CDR1 is SEHNR and CDR2 is FQNEAQ in the germline V gene (reference sequence). The CDR3 loop spans 12 amino acids. In DNA form, the CDR3 reads TGTGCCAGCAGCTTCGGGGGAGAGACCCAGTACTTC. Its protein is CASSFGGETQYF.